The 5 T cell receptor beta chains in this list originate from one sample, sequenced in a study of radiotherapy plus CTLA-4 blockade in lung cancer. The assay was immunoSEQ multiplex PCR, and TCRdb's table has in-frame clones only and misses some. The sample yields some 60,000 clones, more than 60% seen once. Specimen: peripheral blood, collected from a patient treated with radiotherapy plus ipilimumab. These receptors were obtained from a human donor with non-small cell lung cancer who had a partial response to radiotherapy plus ipilimumab.

The chain has TRBV9 and TRBJ2-3, with no clear D. Trimming cost V 3 bases and J 1 base, with 3 bases left between them. The CDR3 sequence is 12 residues long. Per germline, CDR1 SGDLS and CDR2 YYNGEE. Here the CDR3 reads CASSAGTDTQYF. CDR3 DNA sequence: TGTGCCAGCAGCGCGGGCACAGATACGCAGTATTTT.

This chain joins TRBV4-3 and TRBJ1-5; D is undetermined. Trimming stripped 2 bases from V and 6 bases from J, with 20 bases between. Germline-derived CDR1 and CDR2 are LGHNA and YSLEER. CDR3 length: 17 residues. The CDR3 sequence: CASSQYVGRGVFQPQHF. CDR3 in DNA: TGCGCCAGCAGCCAATATGTGGGCCGCGGGGTATTTCAGCCCCAGCATTTT.

J is TRBJ1-1 and V is TRBV18; D possibly corresponds to TRBD1 (6 bases). Germline V gives CDR1 KGHSH, CDR2 LQKENI. Between the trimmed V and J ends, which lost 5 bases and 1 base, there was a span of 23 bases. The CDR3 is made up of 18 amino acids. The CDR3 here is CASSGFHVGQRSNTEAFF. The CDR3, as DNA: TGTGCCAGCTCAGGGTTCCACGTGGGACAACGGTCGAACACTGAAGCTTTCTTT.

This chain connects TRBV5-4 to TRBJ2-5, with TRBD1 as a possible D gene (5 bases). Trimming left V 6 bases short and J 5 bases short, with 20 bases between. Germline CDR1 reads SGHNT; CDR2 reads YYREEE (reference sequence). This CDR3 contains 15 residues. CDR3 sequence (DNA): TGTGCCAGCAAAAATTGGGGCAGCCGGGCGGAGACCCAGTACTTC. This translates into CASKNWGSRAETQYF. The full variable domain, completed using reference TRBV5-4 and TRBJ2-5, is ETGVTQSPTHLIKTRGQQVTLRCSSQSGHNTVSWYQQALGQGPQFIFQYYREEENGRGNFPPRFSGLQFPNYSSELNVNALELDDSALYLCASKNWGSRAETQYFGPGTRLLVL.

The V and J genes are TRBV7-2 and TRBJ2-7, with no clear D. The CDR3 is 14 amino acids. The V end was cut by 0 bases, the J end by 0 bases, with 6 bases between. CDR1 SGHTA and CDR2 FQGNSA come from the germline V gene. In DNA form, the CDR3 reads TGTGCCAGCAGCTTAGCGGCTTCCTCCTACGAGCAGTACTTC. It specifies CASSLAASSYEQYF.